These 4 T cell receptor beta chains were sequenced from one sample in a study of T-cell reconstitution after alpha-beta-depleted transplantation in children (dated by TCRdb to the mid-2010s). Library prep was done by PCR. The sequencer listed for this sample is Illumina HiSeq 2500. Molecular barcoding was employed in the preparation of TCR libraries, with unique molecular identifiers being used to normalize TCRbeta repertoire quantification. Starting from the raw public reads, TCRdb applied fastp trimming at Q25, assembled clones with MiXCR and retained in-frame beta chains. Entries that share a CDR3 protein sequence are merged under the most common genes and DNA. The sample has hundreds of thousands of distinct CDR3 sequences on record, about a sixth of them singletons. The ten largest clones capture about 3.1% of the sample. Sequenced here: PBMCs from the stem cell graft donor, sampled from the stem cell graft. Every receptor here comes from a human donor who donated a stem cell graft to a child with acute lymphoblastic leukemia.

The chain links TRBV7-3 to TRBJ2-2, with D unresolved. This CDR3 has 12 amino acids. V was clipped by 7 bases and J by 6 bases, with 9 bases between them. CDR1 and CDR2 from the germline V gene are SGHTA and FQGTGA. The CDR3 sequence: CASTSPPGELFF. The CDR3 bases are TGTGCCAGCACTTCTCCGCCCGGGGAGCTGTTTTTT.

The chain recombines TRBV19 with TRBJ2-1; unclear D gene. Trimming took 8 bases from V and 5 from J, leaving 10 bases between them. Germline values: CDR1 LNHDA, CDR2 SQIVND (reference sequence). The CDR3 spans 12 residues. The CDR3 sequence is CASDDSDNEQFF. CDR3 nucleotide sequence: TGTGCCAGTGACGACTCTGACAATGAGCAGTTCTTC.

This clonotype has just a few counts. J is TRBJ1-4 and V is TRBV5-1, with D possibly TRBD1 on 5 matching bases. Deletions cut 0 bases from V and 8 bases from J, with 14 bases between. The CDR3 covers 15 residues. Germline-derived CDR1 and CDR2 are SGHRS and YFSETQ. Written as DNA, the CDR3 is TGCGCCAGCAGCTTGGTGGGCAGGGACGGAGAAAAACTGTTTTTT. Its protein product is CASSLVGRDGEKLFF.

The CDR3 reads CASSLAVGNSEKLFF. In DNA form, the CDR3 reads TGCGCCAGCAGCTTGGCGGTGGGAAATAGTGAAAAACTGTTTTTT. This rearrangement joins TRBV5-1 to TRBJ1-4; D not certain. The V gene lost 0 bases and the J gene lost 7 bases, with 13 bases spanning the gap. Germline loops: CDR1 SGHRS, CDR2 YFSETQ. The CDR3 contains 15 residues.